This TCR beta chain was observed in a study of blood T cell repertoires in COVID-19. Allocation to cohorts depended on clinical history reported by the participants. The assay was immunoSEQ multiplex PCR, and TCRdb's table has in-frame clones only and misses some. Of 45,000 to 60,000 clones listed, about 78% are singletons. This clone is labeled medium-sized. Germline V CDR1 and CDR2: SGHVS, FQNEAQ. Trimming took off 4 bases at V and 4 bases at J, with 13 bases between the two ends. This CDR3 spans 15 amino acids. The TCR comes from a woman between 50 and 59 years old with acute COVID-19. The chain recombines TRBV7-8 with TRBJ2-2, with D maybe TRBD1 (6 bases). The sequenced material came from PBMCs or T cells enriched from blood (not recorded which). The chain's CDR3 is CASSSTGSRTGELFF. The CDR3 DNA reads as TGTGCCAGCAGCTCTACAGGGAGCCGCACCGGGGAGCTGTTTTTT.